Each of the 8 T cell receptor beta chains below was sequenced from the same sample in a study of T cell responses to AZD1222 COVID-19 vaccine. The table came from immunoSEQ multiplex PCR; TCRdb's copy has only in-frame clones and leaves some out. The sample lists about 67,000 clones; 80% to 90% were seen once. Sequenced here: peripheral blood, sampled 28 days after the second AZD1222 dose. The receptors here all came from an adult who received the AZD1222 COVID-19 vaccine.

This chain uses TRBV12-3 or TRBV12-4 with TRBJ1-4; no reliable D call. The V and J ends lost 1 base and 6 bases respectively, with 6 bases between them. This CDR3 spans 13 amino acids. For the CDR3, the DNA is TGTGCCAGCAGTTTAGGGGAATATGAAAAACTGTTTTTT. It codes for CASSLGEYEKLFF.

The genes are TRBV2 and TRBJ2-1, with D tentatively TRBD2 (6 bases). The CDR3 loop spans 14 amino acids. Germline CDR1 and CDR2: SNHLY and FYNNEI. Trimming pared 2 bases from V and 9 bases from J, leaving 14 bases between. In nucleotides, the CDR3 is TGTGCCAGCAGTGAATTTCTGGGGGAGGTTGAGCAGTTCTTC. Its translation is CASSEFLGEVEQFF. Together with reference TRBV2 and TRBJ2-1, the CDR3 gives the full variable domain: EPEVTQTPSHQVTQMGQEVILRCVPISNHLYFYWYRQILGQKVEFLVSFYNNEISEKSEIFDDQFSVERPDGSNFTLKIRSTKLEDSAMYFCASSEFLGEVEQFFGPGTRLTVL.

Only a few counts were recorded for this clone. V gene TRBV25-1 combines with J gene TRBJ1-4, with a possible D match to TRBD1 (6 bases). The germline V gene encodes CDR1 MGHDK and CDR2 SYGVNS. This CDR3 has 17 residues. Between the trimmed V and J ends, which lost 3 bases and 7 bases, there was a span of 21 bases. In nucleotides, the CDR3 is TGTGCCAGCAGTGATCCAACACAGGGAAGCTCTCGTGAAAAACTGTTTTTT. Amino acids: CASSDPTQGSSREKLFF.

The rearrangement joins TRBV5-1 to TRBJ2-7, with 8 bases that match TRBD1. CDR3 length: 14 amino acids. The J segment lost 0 bases and the V segment lost 4 bases, leaving 3 bases of the junction unmatched. Germline V gene lookup returns CDR1 SGHRS and CDR2 YFSETQ. The CDR3 reads CASSRDRNSYEQYF. The DNA of the CDR3 is TGCGCCAGCAGCAGGGACAGGAACTCCTACGAGCAGTACTTC.

This sequence joins TRBV2 and TRBJ1-2, with 7 bases identical to TRBD1. Germline trimming cut 8 bases from V and 2 bases from J; bases unmatched to any gene: 11. The CDR3 is made up of 15 amino acids. Germline V gives CDR1 SNHLY, CDR2 FYNNEI. CDR3 protein: CASGSLRGINYGYTF. Here the CDR3 DNA reads TGTGCCAGCGGGTCCCTCAGGGGGATAAACTATGGCTACACCTTC.

This clone came up a few times. The gene calls are TRBV7-9 and TRBJ1-1; unclear D gene. The CDR3 runs 11 residues. V was cut by 8 bases and J by 0 bases, with 4 bases left in between. Germline CDR1 and CDR2: SEHNR and FQNEAQ (reference sequence). CDR3 sequence reads: CASQVNTEAFF. The CDR3 nucleotides read TGTGCCAGCCAGGTGAACACTGAAGCTTTCTTT.

This clone was observed a handful of times. V and J are TRBV27 and TRBJ2-6; D gene ambiguous. The CDR3 has 14 residues. CDR1 and CDR2 (germline): MNHEY, SMNVEV (reference sequence). Trimming took off 5 bases at V and 1 base at J, with 6 bases between the two ends. CDR3 nucleotides: TGTGCCAGCAGTCAACCATCTGGGGCCAACGTCCTGACTTTC. Protein: CASSQPSGANVLTF.

The chain has TRBV30 and TRBJ2-7; TRBD2 matches 11 bases. Germline loops: CDR1 GTSNPN, CDR2 SVGIG (reference sequence). Trimming at V came to 1 base and at J to 4 bases, leaving 3 bases not matched to a gene. The CDR3 extends over 14 amino acids. In nucleotides, the CDR3 is TGTGCCTGGAGTGGACTAGCGGGACGGTACGAGCAGTACTTC. Translated, it gives CAWSGLAGRYEQYF.